The entry below gives a single TCR beta chain sequence along with its context. This sample was taken from a study of blood T cell repertoires in COVID-19. Study-wide context: Specimens from acute and convalescent COVID-19 originated in the United States, Italy and Spain.

The J segment lost 3 bases and the V segment lost 7 bases, leaving 6 bases of the junction unmatched. The CDR3 is 15 residues long. Germline CDR1 is KGHDR and CDR2 is SFDVKD. Assay used: immunoSEQ multiplex PCR; TCRdb lists only in-frame clones, some missing. The data hold some 140,000 clones, with around 76% observed a single time. This receptor was identified in a man older than 75 with acute or convalescent COVID-19. This chain uses TRBV24-1 with TRBJ2-1, with 9 bases identical to TRBD1. The material sequenced was peripheral blood. The DNA of the CDR3 is TGTGCCACCAGCCTGGACAGGGGTGGCTACAATGAGCAGTTCTTC. Its translation is CATSLDRGGYNEQFF.